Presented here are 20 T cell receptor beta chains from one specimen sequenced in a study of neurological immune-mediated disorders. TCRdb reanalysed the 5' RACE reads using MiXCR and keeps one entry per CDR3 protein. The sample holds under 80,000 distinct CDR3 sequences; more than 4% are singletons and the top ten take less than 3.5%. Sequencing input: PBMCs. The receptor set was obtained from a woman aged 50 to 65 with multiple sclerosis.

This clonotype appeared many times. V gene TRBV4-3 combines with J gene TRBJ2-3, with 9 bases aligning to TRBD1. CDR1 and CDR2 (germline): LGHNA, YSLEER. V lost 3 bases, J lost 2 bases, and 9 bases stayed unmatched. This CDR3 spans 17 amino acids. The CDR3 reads CASSQLPGTGHTDTQYF. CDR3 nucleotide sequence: TGCGCCAGCAGCCAGTTGCCCGGGACAGGGCACACAGATACGCAGTATTTT.

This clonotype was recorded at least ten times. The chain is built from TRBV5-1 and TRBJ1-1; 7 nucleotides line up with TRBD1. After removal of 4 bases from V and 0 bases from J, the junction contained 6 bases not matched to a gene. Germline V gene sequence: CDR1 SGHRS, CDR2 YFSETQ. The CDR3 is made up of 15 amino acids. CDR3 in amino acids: CASSEGQRMNTEAFF. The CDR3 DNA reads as TGCGCCAGCAGCGAGGGACAGCGAATGAACACTGAAGCTTTCTTT.

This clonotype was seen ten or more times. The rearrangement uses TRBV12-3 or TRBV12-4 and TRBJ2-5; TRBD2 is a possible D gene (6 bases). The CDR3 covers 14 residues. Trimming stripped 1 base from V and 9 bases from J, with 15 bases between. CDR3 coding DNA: TGTGCCAGCAGTTTAGTGCAGGGCTCGGGGGCCCAGTACTTC. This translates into CASSLVQGSGAQYF.

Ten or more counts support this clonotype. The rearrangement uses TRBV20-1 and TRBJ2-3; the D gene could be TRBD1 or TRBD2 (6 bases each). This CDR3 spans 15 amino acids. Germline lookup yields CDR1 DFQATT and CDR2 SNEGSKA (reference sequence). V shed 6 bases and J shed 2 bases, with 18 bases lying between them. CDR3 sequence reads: CSASWRGVVTDTQYF. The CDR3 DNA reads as TGCAGTGCCAGCTGGAGGGGGGTAGTCACAGATACGCAGTATTTT.

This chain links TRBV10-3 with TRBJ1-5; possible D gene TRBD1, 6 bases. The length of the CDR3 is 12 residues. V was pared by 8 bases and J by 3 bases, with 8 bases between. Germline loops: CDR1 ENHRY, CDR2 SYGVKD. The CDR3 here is CAIAGANQPQHF. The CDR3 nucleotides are TGTGCCATCGCAGGGGCCAATCAGCCCCAGCATTTT.

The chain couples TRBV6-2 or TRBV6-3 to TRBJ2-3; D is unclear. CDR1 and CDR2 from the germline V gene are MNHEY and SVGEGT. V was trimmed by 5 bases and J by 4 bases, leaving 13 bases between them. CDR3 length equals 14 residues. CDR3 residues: CASSPGKGADTQYF. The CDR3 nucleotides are TGTGCCAGCAGTCCTGGAAAGGGCGCAGATACGCAGTATTTT.

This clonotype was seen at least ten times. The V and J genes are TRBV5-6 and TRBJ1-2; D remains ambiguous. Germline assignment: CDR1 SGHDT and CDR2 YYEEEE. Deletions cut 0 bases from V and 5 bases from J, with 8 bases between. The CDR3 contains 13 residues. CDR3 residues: CASSLVSGYGYTF. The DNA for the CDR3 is TGTGCCAGCAGCTTGGTGTCTGGGTATGGCTACACCTTC.

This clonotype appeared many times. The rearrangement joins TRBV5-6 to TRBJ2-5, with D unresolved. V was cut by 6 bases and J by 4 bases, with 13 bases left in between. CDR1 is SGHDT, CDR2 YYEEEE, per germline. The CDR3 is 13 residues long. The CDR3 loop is CASTARWGETQYF. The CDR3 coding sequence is TGTGCCAGCACCGCCCGGTGGGGAGAGACCCAGTACTTC.

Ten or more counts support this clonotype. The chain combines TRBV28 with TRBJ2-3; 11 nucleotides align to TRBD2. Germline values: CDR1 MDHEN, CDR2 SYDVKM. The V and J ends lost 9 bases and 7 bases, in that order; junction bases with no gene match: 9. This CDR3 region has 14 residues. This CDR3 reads CASLAGGPFNTQYF. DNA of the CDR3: TGTGCCAGTTTAGCGGGGGGGCCGTTTAATACGCAGTATTTT.

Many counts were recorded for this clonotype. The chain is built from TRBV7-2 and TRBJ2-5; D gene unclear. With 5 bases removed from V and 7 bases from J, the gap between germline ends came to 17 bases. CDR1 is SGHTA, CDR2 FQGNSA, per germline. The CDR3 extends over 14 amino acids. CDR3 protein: CASSIGPEQATQYF. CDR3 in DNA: TGTGCCAGCAGCATCGGACCCGAGCAGGCGACCCAGTACTTC.

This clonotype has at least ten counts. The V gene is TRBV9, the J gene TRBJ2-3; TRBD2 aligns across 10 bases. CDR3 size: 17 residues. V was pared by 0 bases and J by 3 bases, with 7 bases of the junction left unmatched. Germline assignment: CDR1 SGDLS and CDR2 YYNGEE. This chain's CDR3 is CASSVGFSGGGTDTQYF. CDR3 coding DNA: TGTGCCAGCAGCGTAGGTTTCAGCGGGGGGGGTACAGATACGCAGTATTTT.

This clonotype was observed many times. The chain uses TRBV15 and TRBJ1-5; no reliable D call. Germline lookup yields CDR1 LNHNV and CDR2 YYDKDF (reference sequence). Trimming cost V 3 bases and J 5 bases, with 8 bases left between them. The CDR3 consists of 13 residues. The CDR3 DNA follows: TGTGCCACCAGCAGTCAGGCCTATCAGCCCCAGCATTTT. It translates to CATSSQAYQPQHF.

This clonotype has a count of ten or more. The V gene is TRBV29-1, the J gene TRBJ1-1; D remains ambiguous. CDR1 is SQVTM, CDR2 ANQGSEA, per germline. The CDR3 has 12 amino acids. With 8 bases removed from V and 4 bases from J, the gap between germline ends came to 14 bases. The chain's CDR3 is CSSPGGGTEAFF. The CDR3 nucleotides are TGCAGCTCTCCGGGAGGAGGCACTGAAGCTTTCTTT.

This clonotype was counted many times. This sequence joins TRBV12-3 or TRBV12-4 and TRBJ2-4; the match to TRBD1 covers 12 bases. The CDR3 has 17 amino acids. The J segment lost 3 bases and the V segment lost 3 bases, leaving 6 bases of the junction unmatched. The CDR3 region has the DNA TGTGCCAGCAGTTTGCCCGGGACAGGGGGCCGCAAAAACATTCAGTACTTC. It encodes CASSLPGTGGRKNIQYF.

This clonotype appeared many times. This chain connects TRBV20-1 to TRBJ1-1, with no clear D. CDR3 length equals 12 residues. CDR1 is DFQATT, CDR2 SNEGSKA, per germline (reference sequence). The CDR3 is CSVIRRDTEAFF. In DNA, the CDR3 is TGCAGCGTTATCCGGCGGGACACTGAAGCTTTCTTT.

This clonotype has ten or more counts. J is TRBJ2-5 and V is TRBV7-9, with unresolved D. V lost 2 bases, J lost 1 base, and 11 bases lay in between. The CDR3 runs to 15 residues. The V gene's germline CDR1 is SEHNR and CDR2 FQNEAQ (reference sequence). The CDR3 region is CASSLWTSVQETQYF. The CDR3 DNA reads TGTGCCAGCAGCTTATGGACGTCCGTCCAAGAGACCCAGTACTTC. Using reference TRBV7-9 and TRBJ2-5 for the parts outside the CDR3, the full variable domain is DTGVSQNPRHKITKRGQNVTFRCDPISEHNRLYWYRQTLGQGPEFLTYFQNEAQLEKSRLLSDRFSAERPKGSFSTLEIQRTEQGDSAMYLCASSLWTSVQETQYFGPGTRLLVL.

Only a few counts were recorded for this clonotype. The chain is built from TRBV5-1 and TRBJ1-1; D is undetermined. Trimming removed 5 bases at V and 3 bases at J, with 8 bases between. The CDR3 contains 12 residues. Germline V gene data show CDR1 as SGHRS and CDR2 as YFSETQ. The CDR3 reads CASSLPDTEAFF. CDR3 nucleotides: TGCGCCAGCAGTTTACCGGACACTGAAGCTTTCTTT.

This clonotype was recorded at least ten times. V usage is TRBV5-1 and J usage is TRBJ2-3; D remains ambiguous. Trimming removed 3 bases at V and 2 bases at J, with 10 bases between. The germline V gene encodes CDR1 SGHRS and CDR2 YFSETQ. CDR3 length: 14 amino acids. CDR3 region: CASSSAWPTDTQYF. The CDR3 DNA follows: TGCGCCAGCAGCTCAGCGTGGCCCACAGATACGCAGTATTTT.

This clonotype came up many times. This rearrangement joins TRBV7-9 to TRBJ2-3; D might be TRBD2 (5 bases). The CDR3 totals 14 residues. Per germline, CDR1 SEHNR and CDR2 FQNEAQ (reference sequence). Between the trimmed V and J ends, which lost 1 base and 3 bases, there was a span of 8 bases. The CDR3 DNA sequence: TGTGCCAGCAGCTTAGGAGGGATTACAGATACGCAGTATTTT. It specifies CASSLGGITDTQYF.

CDR3 residues: CASSLLSGSTSDTQYF. The CDR3 region has the DNA TGTGCCAGCAGCTTGCTAAGCGGCTCAACCTCAGATACGCAGTATTTT. V gene TRBV7-3 combines with J gene TRBJ2-3, with D tentatively TRBD2 (5 bases). Per germline, CDR1 SGHTA and CDR2 FQGTGA. The CDR3 is made up of 16 amino acids. V lost 3 bases, J lost 4 bases, and 17 bases lay in between.